The clone carrying this T cell receptor (beta chain) was observed a handful of times. This entry is derived from a study of blood T cell repertoires in COVID-19. Study in general: Both acute and convalescent COVID-19 samples were obtained from the United States, Italy and Spain. T cells, B-cell-depleted T cells, or PBMCs supplied cDNA or gDNA.

In the authors' workflow: Reference gene primer amplification in the assay estimated nucleated cell counts. Libraries were prepared by immunoSEQ multiplex PCR; TCRdb keeps only in-frame clonotypes and omits some of them. For V, J and clone size, that table is used; D and trimming come from the DNA. Of about 53,000 clones listed, roughly 89% are singletons. V was clipped by 3 bases and J by 7 bases; unmatched bases: 6. Germline-derived CDR1 and CDR2 are LGHDT and YNNKEL (reference sequence). The CDR3 runs to 15 residues. Sequencing used peripheral blood. The origin of this receptor is a man between 60 and 75 years old with active COVID-19. The rearrangement uses TRBV3-1 (or the pseudogene TRBV3-2) and TRBJ1-6; 7 nucleotides match TRBD1. CDR3 nucleotide sequence: TGTGCCAGCAGCCACCAGGGACAGAAAAATTCACCCCTCCACTTT. It codes for CASSHQGQKNSPLHF.